The 10 T cell receptor beta chains in this list originate from one sample, sequenced in a study of technical replicates of blood from several donors. Sequenced by immunoSEQ multiplex PCR; TCRdb stores in-frame clones only, minus some. The sample contains 85,000 to 100,000 clones, 85% to 95% of which appear only once. The sequenced sample was T cells isolated from PBMCs. Receptors were obtained from a human donor in good health.

The gene calls are TRBV29-1 and TRBJ2-1; 9 bases line up with TRBD2. With 2 bases clipped from V and 4 bases from J, the junction kept 6 bases outside the gene matches. CDR3 length: 15 amino acids. Germline loops: CDR1 SQVTM, CDR2 ANQGSEA. DNA of the CDR3: TGCAGCGTTGAAACTGAGCTAGCGGGGTACAATGAGCAGTTCTTC. It is translated as CSVETELAGYNEQFF.

The chain joins TRBV12-1 to TRBJ2-7; the table's TRBD1 call for D was not verified on the DNA. TRBV12-1 is listed as a pseudogene. The CDR3 extends over 18 amino acids. CDR3 in DNA: TGTGCCAGCAGATTACCGAGACAGGACCCCCTACTCTACTACGAGCAGTACTTC. Its protein product is CASRLPRQDPLLYYEQYF.

The table lists this clone with a count of one. The chain links TRBV10-3 to TRBJ2-1; D gene uncertain. V gave up 8 bases and J gave up 4 bases, with 6 bases separating them. CDR3 length: 11 amino acids. Germline V CDR1 and CDR2: ENHRY, SYGVKD. In nucleotides, the CDR3 is TGTGCCATCTCCCAGTACAATGAGCAGTTCTTC. The encoded protein is CAISQYNEQFF.

This clone was detected only once. The chain combines TRBV4-1 with TRBJ1-1; no clear D gene. V was pared by 2 bases and J by 5 bases, with 21 bases between. The CDR3 has 17 residues. Looked up from germline, CDR1 is MGHRA and CDR2 is YSYEKL. The CDR3 sequence is CASSQTNLGIGETEAFF. For the CDR3, the DNA is TGCGCCAGCAGCCAAACCAATCTGGGAATCGGGGAGACTGAAGCTTTCTTT.

The J gene is TRBJ2-6, the V gene TRBV18; D unresolved. Trimming shortened V by 4 bases and J by 4 bases, and 11 bases separated the two germline ends. CDR3 length equals 15 residues. CDR1 is KGHSH, CDR2 LQKENI, per germline. The CDR3 region has the DNA TGTGCCAGCTCACTTGGCCGAACCGGGGCCAACGTCCTGACTTTC. Translating gives CASSLGRTGANVLTF. The full variable domain, in which reference TRBV18 and TRBJ2-6 provide the parts outside the CDR3, is NAGVMQNPRHLVRRRGQEARLRCSPMKGHSHVYWYRQLPEEGLKFMVYLQKENIIDESGMPKERFSAEFPKEGPSILRIQQVVRGDSAAYFCASSLGRTGANVLTFGAGSRLTVL.

The chain couples TRBV7-8 to TRBJ2-3, with TRBD2 matching 10 bases. This CDR3 spans 13 amino acids. CDR1 SGHVS and CDR2 FQNEAQ come from the germline V gene. V gave up 1 base and J gave up 9 bases; unmatched junction bases: 1. For the CDR3, the DNA is TGTGCCAGCAGCTTAGTAGCGGGGGGAACGCAGTATTTT. Protein: CASSLVAGGTQYF.

This sequence joins TRBV6-5 and TRBJ2-7, with a weak D call TRBD1 (6 bases). CDR3 length equals 13 residues. Germline V CDR1 and CDR2: MNHEY, SVGAGI. Trimming stripped 2 bases from V and 8 bases from J, with 13 bases between. Here the CDR3 DNA reads TGTGCCAGCAGTTACGGGGACACGGGGAAGCAGTACTTC. Translated: CASSYGDTGKQYF.

The table lists this clone with a count of one. This chain joins TRBV28 and TRBJ2-3; weak D call: TRBD2 (6 bases). Looked up from germline, CDR1 is MDHEN and CDR2 is SYDVKM. With 6 bases removed from V and 2 bases from J, the gap between germline ends came to 21 bases. This CDR3 region has 17 residues. The CDR3 here is CASSPILTGLHTDTQYF. The CDR3 nucleotides read TGTGCCAGCAGCCCAATACTTACGGGACTTCACACAGATACGCAGTATTTT.

This clone has just a few counts. The chain employs TRBV5-1 and TRBJ1-1, with a weak D call TRBD1 (5 bases). The CDR3 length is 13 residues. Germline assignment: CDR1 SGHRS and CDR2 YFSETQ. The V gene lost 3 bases and the J gene lost 1 base, with 7 bases spanning the gap. CDR3 in DNA: TGCGCCAGCAGCTGGGGCAGGAACACTGAAGCTTTCTTT. This gives the protein CASSWGRNTEAFF.

The chain links TRBV10-3 to TRBJ2-2, with D perhaps TRBD2 (5 bases). The CDR3 totals 18 residues. Trimming stripped 6 bases from V and 3 bases from J, with 23 bases between. Per germline, CDR1 ENHRY and CDR2 SYGVKD. The CDR3 region has the DNA TGTGCCATCAGGGCTAAGAGGGTTAGTGGATCTCACACCGGGGAGCTGTTTTTT. Amino acid sequence: CAIRAKRVSGSHTGELFF.